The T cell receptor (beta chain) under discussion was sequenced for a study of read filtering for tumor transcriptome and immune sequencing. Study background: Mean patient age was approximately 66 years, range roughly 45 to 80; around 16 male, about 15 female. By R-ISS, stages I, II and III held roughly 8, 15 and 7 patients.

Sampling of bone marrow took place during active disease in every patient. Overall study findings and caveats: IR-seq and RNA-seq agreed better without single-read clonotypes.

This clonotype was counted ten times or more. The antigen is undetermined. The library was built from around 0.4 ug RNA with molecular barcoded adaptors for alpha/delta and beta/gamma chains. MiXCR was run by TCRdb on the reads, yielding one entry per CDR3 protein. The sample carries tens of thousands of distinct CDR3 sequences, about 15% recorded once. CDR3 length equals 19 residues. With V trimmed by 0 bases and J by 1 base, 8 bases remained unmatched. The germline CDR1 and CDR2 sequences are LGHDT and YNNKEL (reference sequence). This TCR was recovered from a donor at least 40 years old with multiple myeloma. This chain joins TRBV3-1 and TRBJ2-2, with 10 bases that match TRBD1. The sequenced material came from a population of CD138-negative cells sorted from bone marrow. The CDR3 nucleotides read TGTGCCAGCAGCCAAGATACGACAGGGGGCGTCAAGAACACCGGGGAGCTGTTTTTT. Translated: CASSQDTTGGVKNTGELFF.